This T cell receptor (beta chain) derives from a study of early T cells in non-severe SARS-CoV-2 infection. Study-wide results and caveats: VDJdb-based matching was biased toward anti-spike CD8 responses and missed private and CD4 specificities.

To note about this clonotype: Its target is not known.

CDR1 is SGHRS, CDR2 YFSETQ, per germline. V was pared by 4 bases and J by 0 bases, with 6 bases of the junction left unmatched. This CDR3 contains 16 residues. Unique molecular identifiers were added to individual cDNA molecules. TCRdb ran MiXCR on the 5' RACE reads and lists one entry per CDR3 protein. The sample consists of 70,000 to 90,000 distinct CDR3 sequences, roughly a sixth of them appearing once. The sequenced sample was whole blood. This chain links TRBV5-1 with TRBJ1-1; 10 bases are shared with TRBD1. The sequence derives from an adult who was a healthcare worker with PCR-confirmed SARS-CoV-2 infection or an uninfected control (not recorded which). The CDR3 spells CASSQGQGSMNTEAFF. The CDR3 nucleotides read TGCGCCAGCAGCCAGGGACAGGGGAGCATGAACACTGAAGCTTTCTTT.